These T cell receptor beta chains were read from a single sample in a study of Ad26.COV2.S vaccination and SARS-CoV-2 variants. Clones were read by immunoSEQ multiplex PCR, and TCRdb kept only the in-frame ones, dropping some. The data contain roughly 350,000 clones, about 88% of them singletons. The specimen was peripheral blood, collected in a trial of Ad26.COV2.S vaccine versus placebo. The receptor set was obtained from a person aged 18-60 years who received the Ad26.COV2.S COVID-19 vaccine or a placebo. The CDR3 runs from the conserved cysteine through the conserved F or W. D genes are given only for firm matches. Clone size is shown for a subset of rows, as once, few, many or a class of expanded clone.

TRBJ2-1,-,once,TRBV25-1,TGTGCCAGCAGGTCCCATTACAATGAGCAGTTCTTC,CASRSHYNEQFF
TRBJ1-6,TRBD1,once,TRBV19,TGTGCCAGTAGTATCTGGCAGGGGGAGTTCCACTTT,CASSIWQGEFHF
TRBJ1-1,-,-,TRBV6-1,TGTGCCAGCAGTGAGCAGGGATACACTGAAGCTTTCTTT,CASSEQGYTEAFF
TRBJ1-1,-,-,TRBV10-3,TGTGCCATCAGGTCGGTCGATACTTGGACTGAAGCTTTCTTT,CAIRSVDTWTEAFF
TRBJ2-7,TRBD1,-,TRBV12-3/TRBV12-4,TGTGCCAGCAGTTTAGGGACAGGGTACGAGCAGTACTTC,CASSLGTGYEQYF
TRBJ1-6,-,-,TRBV11-2,TGTGCCAGCAGTAGGGAGGGGCCGACTAATTCACCCCTCCACTTT,CASSREGPTNSPLHF
TRBJ2-3,-,-,TRBV19,TGTGCCAGTAGTATAACAGATACGCAGTATTTT,CASSITDTQYF
TRBJ2-5,-,once,TRBV7-3,TGTGCCAGCAGCTTAAGGGCCGGAGAGACCCAGTACTTC,CASSLRAGETQYF
TRBJ1-2,-,-,TRBV15,TGTGCCACAACCACAGGGTCTAAGAATGGCTACACCTTC,CATTTGSKNGYTF
TRBJ2-2,TRBD2,-,TRBV5-1,TGCGCCAGCAGCCTCCAGACTAGCTCCGGGGAGCTGTTTTTT,CASSLQTSSGELFF
TRBJ1-2,TRBD1,-,TRBV7-2,TGTGCCAGCAGCAACCGGGACAGGGGCAACGGCTACACCTTC,CASSNRDRGNGYTF
TRBJ2-6,-,-,TRBV4-2,TGTGCCAGCAGCCCTCTAACGACGGGGTACTCTGGGGCCAACGTCCTGACTTTC,CASSPLTTGYSGANVLTF
TRBJ1-5,-,-,TRBV7-8,TGTGCCAGCAGCTTAGGGGCTCTTGTGAGTGGTCAGCCCCAGCATTTT,CASSLGALVSGQPQHF
TRBJ1-1,-,-,TRBV7-2,TGTGCCAGCAGCTTAGCCGGGACGGCGAACACTGAAGCTTTCTTT,CASSLAGTANTEAFF
TRBJ2-1,TRBD2,-,TRBV9,TGTGCCAGCAGCGTAGCGAGCGGGGGGGCCGGTGAGCAGTTCTTC,CASSVASGGAGEQFF
TRBJ1-5,-,-,TRBV6-2/TRBV6-3,TGTGCCAGCAGTTACTACAGGGTGGAGCCCCAGCATTTT,CASSYYRVEPQHF
TRBJ1-5,-,once,TRBV7-3,TGTGCCAGCAGCGAACAGGGCGGCGGCAATCAGCCCCAGCATTTT,CASSEQGGGNQPQHF
TRBJ1-2,-,once,TRBV10-3,TGTGCCATCAGTGATAAGGGGGGCGACTATGGCTACACCTTC,CAISDKGGDYGYTF
TRBJ2-2,-,-,TRBV7-8,TGTGCCAGCAGCACAGGGAGGACTACATTACCCGGGGAGCTGTTTTTT,CASSTGRTTLPGELFF
TRBJ2-2,TRBD1,-,TRBV6-4,TGTGCCAGCAGAAGGGATCCGGGACAGCCGAACACCGGGGAGCTGTTTTTT,CASRRDPGQPNTGELFF